Listed below are T cell receptor beta chains from one sample, sequenced in a study of T cell changes during pregnancy in multiple sclerosis. Using immunoSEQ multiplex PCR, the repertoire was profiled, and TCRdb retains in-frame clones only, with some absent. This table holds some 81,000 clones, roughly 91% found once. This sample comprised peripheral blood, obtained after pregnancy. These receptors were obtained from a female donor in good health, enrolled as a control in a pregnancy study. The CDR3 runs from the conserved cysteine through the conserved F or W. A D gene is named only where the DNA matches it firmly. Expanded clones are given a class, and other clones once, few, many or no size at all.

D: -
size: -
J: TRBJ2-1
V: TRBV5-4
DNA: TGTGCCAGCAGCAAAGACAGGAATGAGCAGTTCTTC
CDR3: CASSKDRNEQFF

D: -
size: -
J: TRBJ1-1
V: TRBV6-6
DNA: TGTGCCAGCAGCCCACACACAATTCAAAACACTGAAGCTTTCTTT
CDR3: CASSPHTIQNTEAFF

D: TRBD2
size: -
J: TRBJ2-3
V: TRBV7-3
DNA: TGTGCCAGCAGCCTCGGACTAGCGGGAGGGCCAAGGACAGATACGCAGTATTTT
CDR3: CASSLGLAGGPRTDTQYF

D: -
size: -
J: TRBJ2-5
V: TRBV28
DNA: TGTGCCAGCAGGCCCACCGGGTCCCTCGGGAAAGAGACCCAGTACTTC
CDR3: CASRPTGSLGKETQYF

D: TRBD2
size: -
J: TRBJ2-3
V: TRBV7-3
DNA: TGTGCCAGCAGCTTTTTTTCGGGACTAGCGGGAGGGCCAGATACGCAGTATTTT
CDR3: CASSFFSGLAGGPDTQYF

D: TRBD2
size: -
J: TRBJ2-2
V: TRBV6-5
DNA: TGTGCCAGCAGTTACGAGCTAGCGGTGGGCGGGGAGCTGTTTTTT
CDR3: CASSYELAVGGELFF

D: TRBD1
size: -
J: TRBJ2-7
V: TRBV5-6
DNA: TGTGCCAGCAATTTACAGGGGCCCACCTACGAGCAGTACTTC
CDR3: CASNLQGPTYEQYF

D: TRBD2
size: -
J: TRBJ2-7
V: TRBV7-2
DNA: TGTGCCAGCAGCTTAGCCGATTCTAGCGGGTCCTACGAGCAGTACTTC
CDR3: CASSLADSSGSYEQYF

D: TRBD1
size: -
J: TRBJ1-4
V: TRBV7-2
DNA: TGTGCCAGCAGCTTGAACAGGGGTAATGAAAAACTGTTTTTT
CDR3: CASSLNRGNEKLFF

D: TRBD1
size: -
J: TRBJ2-1
V: TRBV7-9
DNA: TGTGCCACGGACAGGGGGCCCAGCTCCTACAATGAGCAGTTCTTC
CDR3: CATDRGPSSYNEQFF

D: -
size: -
J: TRBJ1-1
V: TRBV6-6
DNA: TGTGCCAGCGTAGACCCTCTGACAGGGAACACTGAAGCTTTCTTT
CDR3: CASVDPLTGNTEAFF

D: -
size: -
J: TRBJ2-7
V: TRBV4-2
DNA: TGTGCCAGCAGCCAAGATCGGTACGAGCAGTACTTC
CDR3: CASSQDRYEQYF

D: TRBD2
size: -
J: TRBJ2-1
V: TRBV18
DNA: TGTGCCAGCTCACCAGGAACTAGCGGGACATACAATGAGCAGTTCTTC
CDR3: CASSPGTSGTYNEQFF

D: -
size: -
J: TRBJ2-5
V: TRBV5-6
DNA: TGTGCCAGCAGCTCTATAGCGGCAGGGCAAGAGACCCAGTACTTC
CDR3: CASSSIAAGQETQYF

D: -
size: -
J: TRBJ2-5
V: TRBV10-3
DNA: TGTGCCACCCAAACCCCAGGGGCGCGGGAGACCCAGTACTTC
CDR3: CATQTPGARETQYF

D: -
size: -
J: TRBJ2-3
V: TRBV5-4
DNA: TGTGCCAGCAGCTTTCTCCCAGATACGCAGTATTTT
CDR3: CASSFLPDTQYF

D: TRBD1
size: -
J: TRBJ2-7
V: TRBV5-8
DNA: TGTGCCAGCAGCTATTACGGGACAGGGGCCTACGAGCAGTACTTC
CDR3: CASSYYGTGAYEQYF

D: TRBD1
size: -
J: TRBJ1-1
V: TRBV18
DNA: TGTGCCAGCTCACCCCGGGACAGGGGTTCTGCTGAAGCTTTCTTT
CDR3: CASSPRDRGSAEAFF

D: TRBD2
size: -
J: TRBJ2-3
V: TRBV10-2
DNA: TGCGCCAGCACCGGGACTAGCGGGGGGGGGAACACAGATACGCAGTATTTT
CDR3: CASTGTSGGGNTDTQYF

D: -
size: -
J: TRBJ2-2
V: TRBV29-1
DNA: TGCACCTGCGTGGGGAGTCTGCCCGGGGAGCTGTTTTTT
CDR3: CTCVGSLPGELFF

D: TRBD2
size: -
J: TRBJ2-7
V: TRBV11-2
DNA: TGTGCCAGCAGCCTGACTAGCGTTCTACTCTCCGAGCAGTACTTC
CDR3: CASSLTSVLLSEQYF

D: -
size: -
J: TRBJ1-1
V: TRBV9
DNA: TGTGCCAGCAGCCCGATCGTGACTATGAACACTGAAGCTTTCTTT
CDR3: CASSPIVTMNTEAFF

D: -
size: few
J: TRBJ2-7
V: TRBV15
DNA: TGTGCCACCAGGGTCGAGCTCGGGACATCCGCCTACGAGCAGTACTTC
CDR3: CATRVELGTSAYEQYF

D: -
size: -
J: TRBJ1-2
V: TRBV6-1
DNA: TGTGCCAGCAGTGAATCGGTAGTTGAGGGCTACACCTTC
CDR3: CASSESVVEGYTF

D: -
size: -
J: TRBJ2-2
V: TRBV28
DNA: TGTGCCAGCAGAGCAGGGACCGGGGAGCTGTTTTTT
CDR3: CASRAGTGELFF

D: -
size: -
J: TRBJ2-3
V: TRBV30
DNA: TGTGCCTGGAGGTTGGAAAGGGAGTCAGGCACAGATACGCAGTATTTT
CDR3: CAWRLERESGTDTQYF

D: -
size: few
J: TRBJ1-1
V: TRBV6-6
DNA: TGTGCCAGCAGTTACAGGGGGAGCACTGAAGCTTTCTTT
CDR3: CASSYRGSTEAFF

D: TRBD1
size: -
J: TRBJ1-1
V: TRBV30
DNA: TGTGCCTGGAGCGGCGGGACAGTCCTATCGAGCACTGAAGCTTTCTTT
CDR3: CAWSGGTVLSSTEAFF

D: -
size: -
J: TRBJ2-5
V: TRBV5-8
DNA: TGTGCCAGCAGCCCGGGAGACGGGGCAGAGACCCAGTACTTC
CDR3: CASSPGDGAETQYF

D: -
size: -
J: TRBJ2-3
V: TRBV20-1
DNA: TGCAGTGCCACTAGCACAGATACGCAGTATTTT
CDR3: CSATSTDTQYF

D: -
size: -
J: TRBJ1-2
V: TRBV4-1
DNA: TGCGCCAGCAGCCAAGGTCAGGATTTTGGCTACACCTTC
CDR3: CASSQGQDFGYTF

D: TRBD2
size: few
J: TRBJ2-3
V: TRBV18
DNA: TGTGCCAGCTCACCGCCTGGTGGACTAGCGGCCACAGATACGCAGTATTTT
CDR3: CASSPPGGLAATDTQYF

D: TRBD1
size: -
J: TRBJ2-2
V: TRBV9
DNA: TGTGCCAGCAGCGCCACAGGGGCCAACACCGGGGAGCTGTTTTTT
CDR3: CASSATGANTGELFF

D: TRBD2
size: -
J: TRBJ2-3
V: TRBV4-1
DNA: TGCGCCAGCAGCCAAGTACGGGGGGGGGCGGCAGATACGCAGTATTTT
CDR3: CASSQVRGGAADTQYF

D: TRBD1
size: -
J: TRBJ1-4
V: TRBV27
DNA: TGTGCCAGCAGTTTGACAGGGCTTCATGAAAAACTGTTTTTT
CDR3: CASSLTGLHEKLFF

D: -
size: -
J: TRBJ2-1
V: TRBV2
DNA: TGTGCCAGCAGTGCCAGGGGGGCCACCGACGTCAATGAGCAGTTCTTC
CDR3: CASSARGATDVNEQFF

D: -
size: -
J: TRBJ2-2
V: TRBV7-8
DNA: TGTGCCAGCAGCACGAGGAGGGGGCGAACGGGTACCGGGGAGCTGTTTTTT
CDR3: CASSTRRGRTGTGELFF

D: -
size: -
J: TRBJ2-5
V: TRBV5-6
DNA: TGTGCCAGCAGCTGGGAGGGGGAGGCCCAGTACTTC
CDR3: CASSWEGEAQYF

D: -
size: -
J: TRBJ2-1
V: TRBV11-2
DNA: TGTGCCAGCAGCGATTATAGGACTTCCTACAATGAGCAGTTCTTC
CDR3: CASSDYRTSYNEQFF